These 8 T cell receptor beta chains were sequenced from one sample in a study of shared clonotypes between healthy human individuals. Sequencing was performed with immunoSEQ multiplex PCR; in TCRdb, only in-frame clones are kept and a portion is missing. Here the sample spans millions of clones, more than 80% being singletons. Material: naive CD4+ T cells from PBMCs. Subset denoted: CD45RA+ positively selected. The receptors shown here come from a man aged 18 to 35 in good health. Some clones in this sample may be carry-over from other donors' samples.

V usage is TRBV7-2 and J usage is TRBJ2-7; D gene unclear. Looked up from germline, CDR1 is SGHTA and CDR2 is FQGNSA. This CDR3 is built from 11 residues. Trimming stripped 5 bases from V and 5 bases from J, with 7 bases between. The CDR3 bases are TGTGCCAGCAGCCCCATGGACGAGCAGTACTTC. Its protein product is CASSPMDEQYF.

About this clone: The sample contains more than one DNA sequence encoding this CDR3. The V gene is TRBV29-1, the J gene TRBJ2-1, with D hard to call. Trimming pared 6 bases from V and 2 bases from J, leaving 14 bases between. The CDR3 consists of 14 residues. The germline gives CDR1 SQVTM, CDR2 ANQGSEA. The CDR3 spells CSVGRKLTYNEQFF. The CDR3 DNA reads as TGCAGCGTCGGACGGAAACTAACCTACAATGAGCAGTTCTTC.

This clone was detected only once. The chain links TRBV9 to TRBJ2-3; D gene unclear. V dropped 4 bases and J dropped 3 bases, with 9 bases sitting between them. Germline CDR1 is SGDLS and CDR2 is YYNGEE. The CDR3 is 13 amino acids. CDR3 region: CASSPDGTDTQYF. The CDR3 DNA sequence: TGTGCCAGCAGCCCAGACGGTACAGATACGCAGTATTTT.

This rearrangement joins TRBV9 to TRBJ1-3; D unresolved. Trimming left V 4 bases short and J 3 bases short, with 11 bases between. Per the germline V gene, CDR1 is SGDLS and CDR2 is YYNGEE. This CDR3 comprises 14 residues. CDR3 nucleotides: TGTGCCAGCAGCACAGCCGGGTATGGAAACACCATATATTTT. Amino acids: CASSTAGYGNTIYF.

The chain uses TRBV19 and TRBJ2-5; no firm D call. Germline V lookup: CDR1 LNHDA, CDR2 SQIVND (reference sequence). CDR3 size: 15 residues. The V gene lost 4 bases and the J gene lost 2 bases, with 14 bases spanning the gap. CDR3 amino acids: CASSNWYAGQETQYF. CDR3 in DNA: TGTGCCAGTAGTAATTGGTATGCAGGTCAAGAGACCCAGTACTTC.

This clone was recorded a few times. This rearrangement joins TRBV20-1 to TRBJ1-1; D ambiguous. Trimming removed 6 bases from V and 10 bases from J, with 12 bases in between. Germline lookup yields CDR1 DFQATT and CDR2 SNEGSKA (reference sequence). The CDR3 has 10 residues. CDR3 in DNA: TGCAGTGCCCGCAATGAGCGAGCTTTCTTT. This gives the protein CSARNERAFF.

This chain connects TRBV7-2 to TRBJ1-5; D gene ambiguous. This CDR3 has 15 residues. Trimming pared 0 bases from V and 5 bases from J, leaving 11 bases between. Germline V gene data show CDR1 as SGHTA and CDR2 as FQGNSA. The CDR3 spells CASSLAWGGDQPQHF. The DNA of the CDR3 is TGTGCCAGCAGCTTAGCCTGGGGAGGCGATCAGCCCCAGCATTTT.

As regards this clone: Other DNA sequences of this sample code for an identical CDR3. V and J are TRBV5-1 and TRBJ1-3, with D possibly being TRBD1 (5 bases). V was pared by 4 bases and J by 1 base, with 9 bases between. Germline loops: CDR1 SGHRS, CDR2 YFSETQ. This CDR3 region has 14 residues. CDR3 protein: CASSPDTSGNTIYF. DNA of the CDR3: TGCGCCAGCAGCCCGGACACGTCTGGAAACACCATATATTTT. The entire variable domain, with the rest obtained from reference TRBV5-1 and TRBJ1-3, is as follows: KAGVTQTPRYLIKTRGQQVTLSCSPISGHRSVSWYQQTPGQGLQFLFEYFSETQRNKGNFPGRFSGRQFSNSRSEMNVSTLELGDSALYLCASSPDTSGNTIYFGEGSWLTVV.